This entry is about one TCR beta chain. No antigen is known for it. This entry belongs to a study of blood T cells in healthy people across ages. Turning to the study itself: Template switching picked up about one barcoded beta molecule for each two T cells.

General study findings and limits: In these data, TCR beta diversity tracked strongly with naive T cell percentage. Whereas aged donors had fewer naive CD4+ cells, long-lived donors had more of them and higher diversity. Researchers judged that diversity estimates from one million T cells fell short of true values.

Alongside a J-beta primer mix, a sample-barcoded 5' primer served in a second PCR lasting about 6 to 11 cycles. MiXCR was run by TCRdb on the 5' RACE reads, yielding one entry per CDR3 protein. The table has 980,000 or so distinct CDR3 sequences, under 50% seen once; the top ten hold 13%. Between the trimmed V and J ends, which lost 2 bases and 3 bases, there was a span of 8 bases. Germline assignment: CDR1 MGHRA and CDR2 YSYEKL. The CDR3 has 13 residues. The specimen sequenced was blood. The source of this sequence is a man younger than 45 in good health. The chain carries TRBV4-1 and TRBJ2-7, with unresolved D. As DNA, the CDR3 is TGCGCCAGCAGCCAACTAGGAAACTACGAGCAGTACTTC. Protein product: CASSQLGNYEQYF.